Below, one T cell receptor beta chain is given with its context. Its antigen remains unidentified. The second PCR ran about 6 to 11 cycles with a sample-barcoded 5' primer and J-beta primers. One entry per CDR3 protein, called by TCRdb with MiXCR from the 5' RACE reads. The data contain about 1.8 million distinct CDR3 sequences, roughly 50% of them singletons. Per germline, CDR1 SGDLS and CDR2 YYNGEE. The CDR3 has 15 residues. After removal of 6 bases from V and 1 base from J, the junction contained 7 bases not matched to a gene. The data are from a study of blood T cells in healthy people across ages. Whole-study findings and limits: Donor CMV status was unknown, possibly confounding expanded clonotype changes.

The authors drew roughly 9.8 milliliters of peripheral blood from each donor. Researchers report isolating at least 6 million PBMCs per sample. Per sample, extraction of total RNA gave at least 6 micrograms in every case. The chain has TRBV9 and TRBJ2-5; TRBD2 aligns across 9 bases. This TCR came from a middle-aged woman in good health. Input material: blood. In nucleotides, the CDR3 is TGTGCCAGCACCAAAGCGGGGGGCCCCCAAGAGACCCAGTACTTC. Its protein is CASTKAGGPQETQYF.